These 16 T cell receptor beta chains came from one sample sequenced in a study of control samples from healthy donors and cancer patients. Here immunoSEQ multiplex PCR was the method, and the copy in TCRdb shows in-frame clones only, minus some. The sample records 150,000 or so clones, approximately 90% being singletons. The specimen sequenced was blood. Receptor source: a young woman in good health.

The chain employs TRBV10-1 and TRBJ2-1, with 7 nucleotides matching TRBD2. CDR3 length: 15 amino acids. In germline, CDR1 is WNHNN, CDR2 SYGVQD (reference sequence). V was clipped by 10 bases and J by 3 bases; unmatched bases: 12. CDR3 protein: CATPNRAGDYNEQFF. CDR3 coding DNA: TGCGCCACTCCGAACCGGGCGGGAGACTACAATGAGCAGTTCTTC.

The V call is TRBV5-4, the J call TRBJ2-2, with 10 positions matching TRBD1. The ends lost 4 bases at V and 4 bases at J; junction bases unmatched: 7. Germline values: CDR1 SGHNT, CDR2 YYREEE (reference sequence). The CDR3 is 16 amino acids. This CDR3 is CASSLRQGAGTGELFF. In DNA form, the CDR3 reads TGTGCCAGCAGCCTAAGACAGGGGGCGGGCACCGGGGAGCTGTTTTTT.

The chain joins TRBV4-3 to TRBJ2-4; D may correspond to TRBD1 or TRBD2 (6 bases each). Germline CDR1 LGHNA, CDR2 YSLEER. The length of the CDR3 is 14 residues. V was shortened by 4 bases and J by 8 bases, with 15 bases between the two germline ends. Here the CDR3 DNA reads TGCGCCAGCAGCCTCCTGGGGGGCCCGGACATTCAGTACTTC. Translating it yields CASSLLGGPDIQYF.

This sequence joins TRBV19 and TRBJ2-3; 12 bases line up with TRBD2. V lost 6 bases and J lost 2; bases outside the gene matches: 6. This CDR3 has 16 residues. Germline V gives CDR1 LNHDA, CDR2 SQIVND (reference sequence). CDR3 amino acids: CASRATSGSPTDTQYF. The CDR3 DNA reads TGTGCCAGTAGGGCGACTAGCGGGAGCCCCACAGATACGCAGTATTTT.

The chain employs TRBV4-1 and TRBJ2-7, with D uncertain. Trimming took 0 bases from V and 7 from J, leaving 10 bases between them. The length of the CDR3 is 13 residues. Germline V gene lookup returns CDR1 MGHRA and CDR2 YSYEKL. The CDR3 bases are TGCGCCAGCAGCCAAGATGGGTTGGGAGAGCAGTACTTC. It is translated as CASSQDGLGEQYF.

This sequence joins TRBV7-2 and TRBJ1-5; D is unresolved. Trimming cost V 3 bases and J 0 bases, with 6 bases left between them. This CDR3 contains 14 residues. In germline, CDR1 is SGHTA, CDR2 FQGNSA. In nucleotides, the CDR3 is TGTGCCAGCAGCTTTACAGATAGCAATCAGCCCCAGCATTTT. Its translation: CASSFTDSNQPQHF.

The chain carries TRBV27 and TRBJ2-5; possibly TRBD1 for D (5 bases). The length of the CDR3 is 13 residues. The germline gives CDR1 MNHEY, CDR2 SMNVEV (reference sequence). V lost 3 bases, J lost 2 bases, and 7 bases lay in between. CDR3 coding DNA: TGTGCCAGCAGTTTGGGGCCGCAAGAGACCCAGTACTTC. Its protein is CASSLGPQETQYF.

The rearrangement links TRBV7-3 to TRBJ2-5, with 10 bases that match TRBD2. The ends lost 2 bases at V and 2 bases at J; junction bases unmatched: 8. CDR1 and CDR2 (germline): SGHTA, FQGTGA. The CDR3 runs to 17 residues. Here the CDR3 DNA reads TGTGCCAGCAGCTTAGATGTAGCGGGAGGTGTTCAAGAGACCCAGTACTTC. As protein: CASSLDVAGGVQETQYF.

This chain joins TRBV3-1 (or the pseudogene TRBV3-2) and TRBJ2-7; D perhaps matches TRBD1 (5 bases). The CDR3 sequence is 16 residues long. V dropped 4 bases and J dropped 0 bases, with 16 bases sitting between them. The germline CDR1 and CDR2 sequences are LGHDT and YNNKEL (reference sequence). The DNA for the CDR3 is TGTGCCAGCAGCCCCACCCATGACAGCTTCTCCTACGAGCAGTACTTC. Translated, it gives CASSPTHDSFSYEQYF.

The chain links TRBV4-2 to TRBJ1-5; D not certain. Germline-derived CDR1 and CDR2 are LGHNA and YNFKEQ. This CDR3 has 15 amino acids. Trimming stripped 1 base from V and 5 bases from J, with 12 bases between. CDR3 residues: CASSQAGGGYQPQHF. The CDR3 nucleotides read TGTGCCAGCAGCCAAGCCGGAGGAGGATATCAGCCCCAGCATTTT.

The chain couples TRBV28 to TRBJ1-5; D unclear. Trimming removed 5 bases from V and 7 bases from J, with 9 bases in between. The CDR3 covers 12 residues. The germline CDR1 and CDR2 sequences are MDHEN and SYDVKM. CDR3 nucleotide sequence: TGTGCCAGCAGTCCCCCTCCCCAGCCCCAGCATTTT. Its protein is CASSPPPQPQHF.

The rearrangement links TRBV18 to TRBJ1-2; maybe TRBD1 (5 bases). The germline V and J ends were trimmed by 6 bases and 5 bases, with 10 bases remaining between them. Germline-derived CDR1 and CDR2 are KGHSH and LQKENI. The CDR3 is 12 residues long. In nucleotides, the CDR3 is TGTGCCAGCTCGTGGGCAGGGTATGGCTACACCTTC. Translated: CASSWAGYGYTF.

The genes are TRBV28 and TRBJ1-1; D ambiguous. V lost 0 bases, J lost 5 bases, and 19 bases lay in between. Germline V gene data show CDR1 as MDHEN and CDR2 as SYDVKM. This CDR3 contains 17 residues. This CDR3 reads CASSLWGTFPGRTEAFF. CDR3 bases: TGTGCCAGCAGTTTATGGGGAACCTTCCCGGGGAGGACTGAAGCTTTCTTT.

The genes are TRBV6-5 and TRBJ1-4; 9 bases line up with TRBD1. The ends lost 2 bases at V and 7 bases at J; junction bases unmatched: 5. The CDR3 covers 15 residues. Germline assignment: CDR1 MNHEY and CDR2 SVGAGI. CDR3 sequence reads: CASSYRDRASEKLFF. Here the CDR3 DNA reads TGTGCCAGCAGTTACCGGGACAGGGCGAGTGAAAAACTGTTTTTT.

The chain has TRBV3-1 (or the pseudogene TRBV3-2) and TRBJ2-5; D assignment may be TRBD1 or TRBD2 (5 bases each). From germline, CDR1 is LGHDT and CDR2 YNNKEL (reference sequence). V lost 3 bases, J lost 5 bases, and 16 bases lay in between. The CDR3 totals 15 residues. CDR3 sequence reads: CASSHQLWGSETQYF. DNA for the CDR3: TGTGCCAGCAGCCATCAATTATGGGGGTCGGAGACCCAGTACTTC.

The rearrangement uses TRBV28 and TRBJ1-3, with a tentative D call TRBD1 (5 bases). Germline CDR1 is MDHEN and CDR2 is SYDVKM. V was trimmed by 3 bases and J by 4 bases, leaving 16 bases between them. The length of the CDR3 is 16 residues. CDR3: CASSFVGWDRGNTIYF. Here the CDR3 DNA reads TGTGCCAGCAGTTTTGTAGGTTGGGACCGAGGAAACACCATATATTTT.